This TCR beta chain was recovered during a study of CD8+CD57+ T cells in acquired aplastic anemia. Genomic DNA was employed as the template in profiling TCR beta VDJ and CDR3. TCRdb reanalysed the reads using MiXCR and keeps one entry per CDR3 protein. The sample has 120,000 or so distinct CDR3 sequences; less than 50% are singletons. The authors sequenced patients whose flow cytometry had shown CD8+CD57+ cell expansion. Diagnosis of severe acquired aplastic anemia applied to all patients. The germline V and J ends were trimmed by 2 bases and 0 bases, with 4 bases remaining between them. The CDR3 extends over 13 amino acids.

The sample comprised sorted CD4+, CD8+, or CD8+CD57+ T cells (not recorded which) from PBMCs. This sequence was found in a human donor with aplastic anemia. J is TRBJ1-1 and V is TRBV12-3 or TRBV12-4; D is undetermined. CDR3 loop: CASSLRMNTEAFF. The CDR3 DNA reads as TGTGCCAGCAGTTTAAGGATGAACACTGAAGCTTTCTTT.